Sample share makes the clone carrying this TCR gamma chain large. The TRG library came from about 200 ng of biopsy DNA amplified with LymphoTrack primers. TCRdb re-analyzed the multiplex PCR reads via CATT. The sample has about 750 gamma-chain clones; about 50% are singletons. This sample stems from a study of intestinal T cells in coeliac disease. Study context: Controls in the TRG cohort averaged approximately 55 years, coeliac patients 15 to 16.

Genomic DNA came from ten roughly 4.9-µm formalin-fixed paraffin-embedded scrolls per case. The samples were fully anonymised formalin-fixed paraffin-embedded duodenal biopsies left over from diagnostic use. The trim removed 2 bases at V and 5 bases at J, leaving 0 bases unmatched. The CDR3 runs to 11 residues. Germline V gives CDR1 GITISATS, CDR2 ISYDGTV (reference sequence). The sequence came from a human donor with celiac disease. The V call is TRGV9, the J call TRGJ1 or TRGJ2. The material sequenced was a duodenal biopsy. CDR3 sequence (DNA): TGTGCCTTGTGGGAGGATTATAAGAAACTCTTT. It yields the protein CALWEDYKKLF.